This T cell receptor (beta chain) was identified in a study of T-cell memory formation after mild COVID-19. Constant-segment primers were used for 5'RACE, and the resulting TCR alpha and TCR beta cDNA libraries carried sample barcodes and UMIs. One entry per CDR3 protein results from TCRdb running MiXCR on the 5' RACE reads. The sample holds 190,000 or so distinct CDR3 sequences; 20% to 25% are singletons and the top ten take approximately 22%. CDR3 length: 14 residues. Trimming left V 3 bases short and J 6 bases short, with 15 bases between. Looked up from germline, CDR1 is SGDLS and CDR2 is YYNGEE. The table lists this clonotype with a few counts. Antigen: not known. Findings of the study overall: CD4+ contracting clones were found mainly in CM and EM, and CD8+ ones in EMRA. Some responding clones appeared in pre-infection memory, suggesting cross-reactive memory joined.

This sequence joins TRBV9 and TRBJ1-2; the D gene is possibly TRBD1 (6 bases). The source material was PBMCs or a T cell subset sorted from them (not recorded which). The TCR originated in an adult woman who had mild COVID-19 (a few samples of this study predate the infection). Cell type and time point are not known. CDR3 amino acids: CASSEGDGGDGYTF. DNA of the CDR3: TGTGCCAGCAGCGAGGGGGACGGGGGTGATGGCTACACCTTC.